This T cell receptor beta chain originates from a study of T cell changes during pregnancy in multiple sclerosis. Clones were read by immunoSEQ multiplex PCR, and TCRdb kept only the in-frame ones, dropping some. The table lists 45,000 to 65,000 clones, about 93% of them singletons, with 0.2% to 0.3% in the top ten. Sample: CD4+ T cells from peripheral blood mononuclear cells, taken in the second trimester of pregnancy. The source is a female donor with multiple sclerosis, enrolled in a pregnancy study.

In DNA form, the CDR3 reads TGTGCCAGCAGCTTGGCCGGACAGATCTACGAGCAGTACTTC. Protein product: CASSLAGQIYEQYF. The gene calls are TRBV7-2 and TRBJ2-7, with TRBD1 as a possible D gene (6 bases). The CDR3 totals 14 residues. CDR1 SGHTA and CDR2 FQGNSA come from the germline V gene. Trimming took 3 bases from V and 3 from J, leaving 12 bases between them.